These 9 T cell receptor beta chains originate from one sample sequenced in a study of T cells after yellow fever vaccination. TCRdb redid the calling of the 5' RACE reads with MiXCR, one entry per CDR3 protein. The table has some 260,000 distinct CDR3 sequences, about 5.2% seen once. This material consisted of CD4+ T cells sorted from PBMCs, taken on the day of the yellow fever booster vaccination. Receptor source: a man aged 18 to 29 who received the YFV17D yellow fever vaccine.

This clonotype appeared a few times. The chain links TRBV29-1 to TRBJ1-1; D is uncertain. The CDR3 is 13 residues long. The V end lost 2 bases, the J end lost 4 bases, and 11 bases lay between the germline ends. CDR1 is SQVTM, CDR2 ANQGSEA, per germline. CDR3 DNA sequence: TGCAGCGTTGAACCGGGCTTCGGCACTGAAGCTTTCTTT. Translating it yields CSVEPGFGTEAFF.

The sample holds many counts of this clonotype. The J gene is TRBJ1-1, the V gene TRBV6-5, with D perhaps matching TRBD1 (5 bases). The ends were cut back, 2 bases at V and 0 bases at J, with 10 bases in the middle. The CDR3 loop spans 15 amino acids. The germline V gene has CDR1 MNHEY and CDR2 SVGAGI. CDR3 coding DNA: TGTGCCAGCAGTTACCAGGGCTCCATGAACACTGAAGCTTTCTTT. Its translation is CASSYQGSMNTEAFF.

This clonotype was counted ten times or more. This chain uses TRBV7-2 with TRBJ1-3; D not resolved. The length of the CDR3 is 12 residues. Trimming took 4 bases from V and 2 from J, leaving 3 bases between them. Per the germline V gene, CDR1 is SGHTA and CDR2 is FQGNSA. CDR3 coding DNA: TGTGCCAGCAGCTGGGCTGGAAACACCATATATTTT. Protein: CASSWAGNTIYF.

In this sample, this clonotype turned up many times. The V gene is TRBV6-6, the J gene TRBJ2-1, with 9 bases aligning to TRBD2. The CDR3 is 16 residues long. Germline lookup yields CDR1 MNHNY and CDR2 SVGAGI (reference sequence). Unmatched junction bases numbered 4, after V lost 0 bases and J lost 4 bases. CDR3 region: CASSYSGLAPYNEQFF. The CDR3 nucleotides are TGTGCCAGCAGTTACTCTGGACTAGCGCCGTACAATGAGCAGTTCTTC.

In its sample, this clonotype was seen a few times. This chain uses TRBV5-4 with TRBJ2-7; 8 nucleotides match TRBD1. With V trimmed by 4 bases and J by 6 bases, 6 bases remained unmatched. Germline CDR1 reads SGHNT; CDR2 reads YYREEE (reference sequence). The CDR3 sequence is 13 residues long. The CDR3 loop is CASSQDRDGEQYV. In nucleotides, the CDR3 is TGTGCCAGCAGCCAGGACAGGGATGGCGAGCAGTACGTC.

This clonotype has only a few counts. The chain links TRBV5-1 to TRBJ2-2; perhaps TRBD2 as D (6 bases). The V end lost 8 bases, the J end lost 5 bases, and 16 bases lay between the germline ends. The CDR3 totals 14 residues. From germline, CDR1 is SGHRS and CDR2 YFSETQ. CDR3 region: CASTRGTRTGELFF. The CDR3 region has the DNA TGCGCCAGTACCCGGGGGACTCGAACCGGGGAGCTGTTTTTT.

This chain joins TRBV6-5 and TRBJ1-5; D is unresolved. V was trimmed by 0 bases and J by 8 bases, leaving 14 bases between them. The CDR3 spans 15 residues. Germline assignment: CDR1 MNHEY and CDR2 SVGAGI. CDR3 protein: CASSYSALSVEPQHF. For the CDR3, the DNA is TGTGCCAGCAGTTACTCGGCCCTCTCTGTAGAGCCCCAGCATTTT.

The CDR3 DNA reads as TGCGCCAGCAGCCAAGTACCGGGACAGGGGAACAATGAGCAGTTCTTC. This codes for CASSQVPGQGNNEQFF. This rearrangement joins TRBV4-3 to TRBJ2-1; 10 bases match TRBD1. Germline V gene sequence: CDR1 LGHNA, CDR2 YSLEER. The V gene end was trimmed by 1 base and the J gene end by 5 bases; junction bases not matched to a gene: 5. The CDR3 has 16 amino acids.

A few counts support this clonotype. The V gene is TRBV20-1, the J gene TRBJ2-7; TRBD1 matches at 7 bases. The germline gives CDR1 DFQATT, CDR2 SNEGSKA (reference sequence). Trimming cost V 6 bases and J 2 bases; bases outside gene matches: 7. The CDR3 consists of 13 residues. CDR3 sequence: CSAATGEPYEQYF. The CDR3 nucleotides read TGCAGTGCCGCCACAGGGGAACCCTACGAGCAGTACTTC.